This note documents a single TCR beta chain sequence. Its antigen is still unknown. Base quality data are lacking; no much larger clone is found one base away. Relative to germline, V is 6 bases shorter and J is 4 bases shorter, with 7 bases between their ends. According to the germline V gene (reference sequence), CDR1 reads LNHNV and CDR2 reads YYDKDF. The CDR3 goes from the cysteine to the phenylalanine over 11 residues. CDR3 DNA is the only sequence kept; it has 33 bases, read in frame from the first base. This sample stems from a study of shared clonotypes between healthy human individuals (dated by TCRdb to the early 2020s). Regarding the study in general: Three men and a couple of women, aged 18 to 49 years, made up the cohort. For each donor, three plates each were used for CD4 naive and CD4 memory, two plates were used for CD8 naive, and one plate was used for CD8 memory. Libraries were prepared and TCR repertoires were sequenced by different laboratories using diverse techniques, in order to increase sequencing depth and limit assay-specific biases. Between about 0.85 and 8.9 billion PBMCs per donor were obtained by leukapheresis. To estimate repertoire size and how much clonotype sharing occurs between individuals, the study deeply sequenced the blood TCR repertoires of five healthy adults.

Overall study outcomes, separate from this receptor: Pairwise subsampling indicated that sequencing depth was expected to affect the degree of clonotype sharing among donors. Rarefaction of sorted-subset datasets indicated incomplete sequencing despite the large sequencing depth. About 4.5% of naive CD4, around 3.5% of naive CD8, 2.3% of memory CD4, and about 0.4% of memory CD8 clonotypes were shared across a few donors. Larger estimated clonotype richness was generally found for naive subsets than for memory subsets. The small number of donors limited the genetic and exposure-history diversity represented. Higher generation probabilities were observed for clonotypes shared by all four sorted-subset donors than for non-shared clonotypes. Sampling was restricted to blood, and TCR repertoires in tissue are likely to differ from TCR repertoires in blood.

Using the deep immunoSEQ assay, multiplex PCR amplified TCR CDR3 regions from genomic DNA. For each cell subset, the extracted genomic DNA was distributed evenly across all wells of several immunoSEQ 96-well plates, and each plate served as one replicate. For sorted subsets, 200 to 250 ng of genomic DNA, equivalent to around 29,000 T cell genomes, went into each replicate PCR. Purified libraries were measured with a Qubit 3.0 fluorometer, size-checked on a Bioanalyzer 2100, and measured again with the KAPA Library Quantification kit. Every immunoSEQ 96-well plate was sequenced on a separate single-read 150-cycle Illumina NextSeq 550 flow cell. The source study handled its data this way. The immunoSEQ output contained only junctional sequences without quality scores, so filtering could not match that applied to full-length reads. Sequences were annotated with PyIR, a Python wrapper for IgBLAST v1.9, using IMGT germline references to assign V/J genes and CDR3. Reads were filtered out if the reads had weak V/J assignments (E-value above 1e-6), no CDR3, stop codons, out-of-frame junctions, or ambiguous translated residues. A V3J clonotype was defined by an identical inferred V gene, J gene, and CDR3 amino acid sequence. Percentage overlap between repertoires was calculated by dividing the number of shared unique clonotypes by the size of the smaller repertoire. Three approaches were used to assess repertoire richness: RTK rarefaction, the Chao1 estimator, and Recon v2.1 estimates of unobserved clonotypes. For all TCRbeta clonotypes obtained by the gDNA method from several donors, generation probabilities were computed with OLGA. Imported from immuneACCESS, the table was reduced by TCRdb to in-frame sequences with V and J called. These copies leave out some clones; in studies compared against another copy, an unresolved V gene accounts for under half, and the cause of the remainder is not known. V and J calls and clone size are given by that table; D and trimming were obtained from the DNA. Recorded for this sample are about 2.1 million clones; about 93% of them occurred a single time. The ten largest clones capture 1.7% of the sample.

CD8 naive samples were obtained by positive selection for CCR7 among CD45RO-negative cells, yielding a CD45RA+CCR7+ population from which TemRA cells were excluded. Donors were healthy HIV-negative adults with no recently reported acute infections or vaccinations. Every donor was a Caucasian adult living in Nashville, Tennessee, USA. Blood was collected by leukapheresis, and PBMCs were isolated by Ficoll-Histopaque density gradient centrifugation and then cryopreserved in liquid nitrogen vapor phase. Analytical flow cytometry was used to check the purity and quantity of each magnetically sorted T cell population. Genomic DNA was isolated from each sorted fraction and quantified by UV absorbance on a Nanodrop 2000c.

The source of this sequence is a man younger than 35 in good health. Some clones in this sample may be carry-over from other donors' samples. What was sequenced was naive CD8+ T cells from PBMCs. This specimen's cell subset or site label, interpreted: CD45RA+CCR7+. The chain couples TRBV15 to TRBJ2-7; confidence is insufficient to name the D gene. The base sequence is TGTGCCACCAGAGACGATTACGAGCAGTACTTC. This gives the protein CATRDDYEQYF.